These 9 T cell receptor beta chains came from one sample sequenced in a study of brain T cells in children with intractable seizures. Time point noted: blood from clinic visit 5 months post-surgery; TSC patient then seizure free. TCRdb keeps only in-frame clones here, not all; method: immunoSEQ multiplex PCR. The sample contains about 340,000 clones, 85% to 95% of which appear only once. This material consisted of peripheral blood, taken roughly 5 months after surgery. Receptors originate from a boy less than two years old with tuberous sclerosis and intractable seizures.

The rearrangement links TRBV10-3 to TRBJ2-5; 14 nucleotides line up with TRBD2. The CDR3 sequence is 16 residues long. Germline CDR1 ENHRY, CDR2 SYGVKD. Unmatched junction bases numbered 5, after V lost 3 bases and J lost 5 bases. The CDR3 DNA is TGTGCCATCAGTGACCCGACTAGCGGGAGGGTGGAGACCCAGTACTTC. Its translation is CAISDPTSGRVETQYF.

The chain combines TRBV15 with TRBJ2-1; 8 bases are shared with TRBD1. CDR1 LNHNV and CDR2 YYDKDF come from the germline V gene (reference sequence). The CDR3 covers 15 residues. After removal of 3 bases from V and 5 bases from J, the junction contained 6 bases not matched to a gene. This CDR3 reads CATSSQGAEHNEQFF. The DNA for the CDR3 is TGTGCCACCAGCAGCCAGGGGGCGGAACACAATGAGCAGTTCTTC.

The CDR3 here is CASLESEDGYTF. CDR3 bases: TGTGCCAGCTTAGAGTCGGAGGATGGCTACACCTTC. The chain recombines TRBV12-3 or TRBV12-4 with TRBJ1-2; the D is unclear. The CDR3 extends over 12 amino acids. V lost 8 bases and J lost 6, with 13 bases in between.

This chain uses TRBV5-1 with TRBJ2-7; D might be TRBD1 (6 bases). This CDR3 region has 13 residues. The germline CDR1 and CDR2 sequences are SGHRS and YFSETQ. Between the trimmed V and J ends, which lost 0 bases and 2 bases, there was a span of 6 bases. The CDR3 sequence is CASSLGDTYEQYF. In DNA form, the CDR3 reads TGCGCCAGCAGCTTGGGGGACACCTACGAGCAGTACTTC.

The rearrangement joins TRBV5-1 to TRBJ1-3, with 8 bases matching TRBD1. The CDR3 length is 15 residues. Germline assignment: CDR1 SGHRS and CDR2 YFSETQ. With V trimmed by 4 bases and J by 0 bases, 3 bases remained unmatched. CDR3 sequence: CASSEDRGSGNTIYF. The CDR3 DNA sequence: TGCGCCAGCAGCGAAGACAGGGGCTCTGGAAACACCATATATTTT.

CDR3 region: CASSATVTPAITQFF. The CDR3 DNA follows: TGTGCCAGTAGTGCCACCGTGACGCCGGCGATAACGCAGTTCTTC. This chain connects TRBV19 to TRBJ2-1; D not certain. CDR1 and CDR2 from the germline V gene are LNHDA and SQIVND (reference sequence). V was cut by 5 bases and J by 12 bases, with 23 bases left in between. This CDR3 is 15 amino acids long.

The rearrangement uses TRBV19 and TRBJ2-1, with 12 bases identical to TRBD2. Trimming cost V 5 bases and J 2 bases; bases outside gene matches: 4. CDR3 length: 16 amino acids. From germline, CDR1 is LNHDA and CDR2 SQIVND (reference sequence). CDR3 sequence reads: CASSPRTSGTYNEQFF. CDR3 coding DNA: TGTGCCAGTAGTCCCCGGACTAGCGGGACCTACAATGAGCAGTTCTTC.

This clone came up a few times. The rearrangement joins TRBV5-4 to TRBJ1-4; tentatively, D is TRBD1 (5 bases). Trimming took off 4 bases at V and 4 bases at J, with 14 bases between the two ends. Germline CDR1 SGHNT, CDR2 YYREEE (reference sequence). The CDR3 covers 15 residues. In nucleotides, the CDR3 is TGTGCCAGCAGCACCTGCCGGGACGGTAATGAAAAACTGTTTTTT. Its translation is CASSTCRDGNEKLFF. Supplemented by reference TRBV5-4 and TRBJ1-4, the full variable domain reads ETGVTQSPTHLIKTRGQQVTLRCSSQSGHNTVSWYQQALGQGPQFIFQYYREEENGRGNFPPRFSGLQFPNYSSELNVNALELDDSALYLCASSTCRDGNEKLFFGSGTQLSVL.

The rearrangement uses TRBV30 and TRBJ2-7; D may match TRBD1 or TRBD2 (7 bases each). Between the trimmed V and J ends, which lost 2 bases and 7 bases, there was a span of 18 bases. Looked up from germline, CDR1 is GTSNPN and CDR2 is SVGIG (reference sequence). The CDR3 runs to 14 residues. CDR3 sequence: CAWSPGRGLGEQYF. CDR3 nucleotides: TGTGCCTGGAGTCCGGGGAGGGGGCTAGGGGAGCAGTACTTC.